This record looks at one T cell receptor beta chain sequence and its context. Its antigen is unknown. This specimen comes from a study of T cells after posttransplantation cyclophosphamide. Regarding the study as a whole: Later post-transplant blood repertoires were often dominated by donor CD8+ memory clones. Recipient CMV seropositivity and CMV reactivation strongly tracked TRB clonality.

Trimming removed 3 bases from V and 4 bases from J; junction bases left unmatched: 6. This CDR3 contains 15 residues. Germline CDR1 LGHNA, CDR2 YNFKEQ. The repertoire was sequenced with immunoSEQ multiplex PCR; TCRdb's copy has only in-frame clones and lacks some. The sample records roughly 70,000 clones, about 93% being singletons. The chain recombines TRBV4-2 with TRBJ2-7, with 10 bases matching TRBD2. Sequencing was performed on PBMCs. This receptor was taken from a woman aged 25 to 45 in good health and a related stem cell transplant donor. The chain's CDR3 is CASSHGAGGNYEQYF. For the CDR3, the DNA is TGTGCCAGCAGCCATGGAGCGGGGGGGAATTACGAGCAGTACTTC.